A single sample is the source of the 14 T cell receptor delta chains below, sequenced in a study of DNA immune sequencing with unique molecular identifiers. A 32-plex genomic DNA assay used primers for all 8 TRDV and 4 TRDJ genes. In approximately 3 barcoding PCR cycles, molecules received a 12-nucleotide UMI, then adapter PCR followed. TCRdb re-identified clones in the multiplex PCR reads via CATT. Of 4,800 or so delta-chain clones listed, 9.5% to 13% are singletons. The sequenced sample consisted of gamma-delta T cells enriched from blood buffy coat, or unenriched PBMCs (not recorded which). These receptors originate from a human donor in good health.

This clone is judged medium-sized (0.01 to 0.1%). The CDR3 DNA is TGTGCCTGTGACGTACTGGGGGATACAGCACAACTCTTCTTT. Translation: CACDVLGDTAQLFF. The gene calls are TRDV2 and TRDJ2; TRDD3 matches at 10 bases. The CDR3 sequence is 14 residues long. Germline V gives CDR1 GEAIGNYY, CDR2 EKD. J gave up 5 bases and V 3 bases, and 2 bases lay outside the gene matches.

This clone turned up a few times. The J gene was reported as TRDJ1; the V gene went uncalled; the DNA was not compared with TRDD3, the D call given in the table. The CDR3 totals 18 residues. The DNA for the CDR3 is TGTGCTCTTGGGGACCTTCCTACGGTACTGGAGTACACCGATAAACTCATCTTT. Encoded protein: CALGDLPTVLEYTDKLIF.

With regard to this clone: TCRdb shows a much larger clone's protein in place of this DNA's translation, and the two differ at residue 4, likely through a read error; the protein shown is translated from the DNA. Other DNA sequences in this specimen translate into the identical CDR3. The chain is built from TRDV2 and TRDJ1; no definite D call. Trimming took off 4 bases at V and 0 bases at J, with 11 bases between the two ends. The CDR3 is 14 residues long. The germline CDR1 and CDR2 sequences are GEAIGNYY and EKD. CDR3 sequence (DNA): TGTGCCTGTGAAAGTCTAGTGTACACCGATAAACTCATCTTT. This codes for CACESLVYTDKLIF.

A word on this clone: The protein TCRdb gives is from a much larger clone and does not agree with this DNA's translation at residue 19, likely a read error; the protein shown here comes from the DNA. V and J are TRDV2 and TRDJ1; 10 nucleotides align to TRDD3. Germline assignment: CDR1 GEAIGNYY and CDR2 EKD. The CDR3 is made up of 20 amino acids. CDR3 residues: CACDTVRGIRENMYTDKLTF. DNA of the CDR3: TGTGCCTGTGACACCGTCCGGGGGATACGCGAAAACATGTACACCGATAAACTCACCTTT.

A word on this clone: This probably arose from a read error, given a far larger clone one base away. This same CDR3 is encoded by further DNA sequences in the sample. The CDR3 protein is CAFSLPTSLWGIPFLTAQLFF. In nucleotides, the CDR3 is TGTGCCTTTAGCCTTCCAACGTCTCTCTGGGGGATTCCTTTTTTGACAGCACAACTCTTCTTT. The V gene is TRDV3, the J gene TRDJ2, with TRDD3 matching over 9 bases. Germline CDR1 reads TVYSNPD; CDR2 reads GDNSRS (reference sequence). The V segment lost 0 bases and the J segment 1 base; nucleotides outside the gene matches: 21. This CDR3 comprises 21 residues.

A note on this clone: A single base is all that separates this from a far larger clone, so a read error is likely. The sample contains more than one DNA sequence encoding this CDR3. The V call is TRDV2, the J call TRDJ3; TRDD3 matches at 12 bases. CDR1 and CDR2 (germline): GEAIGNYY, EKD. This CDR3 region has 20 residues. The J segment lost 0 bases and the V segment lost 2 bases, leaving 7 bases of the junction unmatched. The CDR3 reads CACDKVLGDTRSWDTRQMFF. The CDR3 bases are TGTGCCTGTGACAAAGTGCTGGGGGATACGCGCTCCTGGGACACCCGACAGATGTTTTTC.

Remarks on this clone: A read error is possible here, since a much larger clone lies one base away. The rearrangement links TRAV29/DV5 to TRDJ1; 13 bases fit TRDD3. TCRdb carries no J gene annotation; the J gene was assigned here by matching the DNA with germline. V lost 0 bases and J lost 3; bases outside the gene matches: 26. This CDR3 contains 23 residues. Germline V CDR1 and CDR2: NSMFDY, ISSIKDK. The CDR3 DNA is TGTGCAGCAAGCGCGATGGTTATTCCTATCCCCCTCTACTGGGGGATACGCTCCGATAAACTCATCTTT. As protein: CAASAMVIPIPLYWGIRSDKLIF.

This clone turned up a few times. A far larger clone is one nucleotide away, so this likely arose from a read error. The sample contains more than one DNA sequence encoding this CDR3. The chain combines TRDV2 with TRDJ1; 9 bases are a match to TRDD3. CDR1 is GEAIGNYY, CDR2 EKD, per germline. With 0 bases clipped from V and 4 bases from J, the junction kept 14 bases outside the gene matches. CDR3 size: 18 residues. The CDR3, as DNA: TGTGCCTGTGACACCGTAGGTCCTACTGGGGGACTGATCGATAAACTCATCTTT. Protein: CACDTVGPTGGLIDKLIF.

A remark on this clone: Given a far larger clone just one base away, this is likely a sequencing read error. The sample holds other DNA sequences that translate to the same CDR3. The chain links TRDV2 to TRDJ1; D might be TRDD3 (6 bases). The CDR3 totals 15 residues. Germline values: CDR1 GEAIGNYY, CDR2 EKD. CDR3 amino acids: CACDTVGGNTDKLIF. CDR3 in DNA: TGTGCCTGTGACACCGTAGGGGGAAACACCGATAAGCTCATCTTT.

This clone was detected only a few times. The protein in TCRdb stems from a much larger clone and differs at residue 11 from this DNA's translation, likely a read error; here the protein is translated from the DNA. This CDR3 reads CACDTLGDGKFTDKLIF. CDR3 bases: TGTGCCTGTGACACTCTGGGGGATGGAAAGTTCACCGATAAACTCATCTTT. The chain uses TRDV2 and TRDJ1, with TRDD3 matching 9 bases. The trim removed 1 base at V and 1 base at J, leaving 9 bases unmatched. Germline V gene sequence: CDR1 GEAIGNYY, CDR2 EKD. The CDR3 covers 17 residues.

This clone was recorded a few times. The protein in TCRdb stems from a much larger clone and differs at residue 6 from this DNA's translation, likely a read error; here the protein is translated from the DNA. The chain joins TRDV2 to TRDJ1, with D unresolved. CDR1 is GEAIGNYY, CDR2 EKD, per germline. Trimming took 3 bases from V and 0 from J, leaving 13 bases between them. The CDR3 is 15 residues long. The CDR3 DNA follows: TGTGCCTGTGACGGCGACGGTGCAAACACCGATAAACTCATCTTT. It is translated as CACDGDGANTDKLIF.

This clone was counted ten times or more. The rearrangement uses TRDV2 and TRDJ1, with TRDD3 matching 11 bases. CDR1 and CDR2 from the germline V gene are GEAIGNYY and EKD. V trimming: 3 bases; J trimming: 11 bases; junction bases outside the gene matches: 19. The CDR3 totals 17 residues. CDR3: CACDAILGDKGKRWLIF. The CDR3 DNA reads TGTGCCTGTGACGCGATACTGGGGGATAAAGGGAAGCGGTGGCTCATCTTT.

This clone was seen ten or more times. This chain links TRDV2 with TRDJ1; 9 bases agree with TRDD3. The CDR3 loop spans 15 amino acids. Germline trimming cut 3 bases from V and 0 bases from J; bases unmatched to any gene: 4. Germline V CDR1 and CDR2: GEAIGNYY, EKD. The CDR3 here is CACDLLGDYTDKLIF. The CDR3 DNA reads TGTGCCTGTGACTTACTGGGGGACTACACCGATAAACTCATCTTT.

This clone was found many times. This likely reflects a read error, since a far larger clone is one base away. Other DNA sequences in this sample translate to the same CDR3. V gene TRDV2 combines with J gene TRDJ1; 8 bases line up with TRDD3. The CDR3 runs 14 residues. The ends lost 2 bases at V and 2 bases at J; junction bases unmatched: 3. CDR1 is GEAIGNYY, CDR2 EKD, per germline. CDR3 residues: CACDKVGDTDKLIF. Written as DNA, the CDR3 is TGTGCCTGTGACAAAGTGGGGGATACCGATAAACTCATCTTT.